This T cell receptor (beta chain) was sequenced during a study of blood T cell repertoires in COVID-19. Overall study: PBMCs, B-cell-depleted T cells, or T cells were the source of the cDNA or gDNA that made up the material.

Germline CDR1 MDHEN, CDR2 SYDVKM. V shed 6 bases and J 1 base; nucleotides not matched to a gene: 4. The CDR3 has 14 amino acids. Repertoires were generated with immunoSEQ multiplex PCR, while TCRdb's copy carries only in-frame clones and drops some. Of 110,000 or so clones listed, approximately 82% are singletons. The TCR was taken from a woman in her 70s with acute or convalescent COVID-19. The V call is TRBV28, the J call TRBJ1-2; 8 bases are shared with TRBD1. Sequences were obtained from peripheral blood. CDR3 in amino acids: CASSQGQGNYGYTF. CDR3 DNA: TGTGCCAGCAGCCAAGGACAGGGTAACTATGGCTACACCTTC.